The source of this TCR beta chain is a study of shared clonotypes between healthy human individuals. Selected positively for CCR7 and CD45RO-negative, naive CD8 cells excluded terminally differentiated effector memory CD45RA+ cells. This CDR3 spans 14 amino acids. The V end lost 6 bases, the J end lost 4 bases, and 12 bases lay between the germline ends. CDR1 SGHVS and CDR2 FNYEAQ come from the germline V gene. The assay was immunoSEQ multiplex PCR, and TCRdb's table has in-frame clones only and misses some. The sample has some 2,100,000 clones; 90% to 95% are singletons. The TCR originated in a man between 18 and 29 years old in good health. Some clones in this sample may be carry-over from other donors' samples. The gene calls are TRBV7-6 and TRBJ2-2; perhaps D is TRBD1 or TRBD2 (6 bases each). Material for sequencing was naive CD8+ T cells from PBMCs. This chain's CDR3 is CASSPRGATGELFF. CDR3 DNA: TGTGCCAGCAGTCCTAGGGGGGCCACCGGGGAGCTGTTTTTT.